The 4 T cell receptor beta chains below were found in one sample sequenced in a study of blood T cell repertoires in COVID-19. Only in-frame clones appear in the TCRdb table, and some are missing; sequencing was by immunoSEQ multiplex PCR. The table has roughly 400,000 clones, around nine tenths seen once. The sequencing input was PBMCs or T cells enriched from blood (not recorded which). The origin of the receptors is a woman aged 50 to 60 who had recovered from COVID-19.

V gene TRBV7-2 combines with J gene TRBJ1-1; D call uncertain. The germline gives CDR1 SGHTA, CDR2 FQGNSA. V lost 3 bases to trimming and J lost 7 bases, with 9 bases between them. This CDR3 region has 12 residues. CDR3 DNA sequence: TGTGCCAGCAGCTTTCTATCCCGTGAAGCTTTCTTT. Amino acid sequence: CASSFLSREAFF.

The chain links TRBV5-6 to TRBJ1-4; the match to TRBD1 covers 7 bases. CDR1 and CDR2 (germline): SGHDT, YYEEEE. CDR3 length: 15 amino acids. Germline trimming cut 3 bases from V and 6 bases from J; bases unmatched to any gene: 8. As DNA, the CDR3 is TGTGCCAGCAGCTCCTACAGGGGAACGGATGAAAAACTGTTTTTT. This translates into CASSSYRGTDEKLFF. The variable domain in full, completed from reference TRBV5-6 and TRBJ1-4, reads DAGVTQSPTHLIKTRGQQVTLRCSPKSGHDTVSWYQQALGQGPQFIFQYYEEEERQRGNFPDRFSGHQFPNYSSELNVNALLLGDSALYLCASSSYRGTDEKLFFGSGTQLSVL.

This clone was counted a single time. The chain's CDR3 is CASSLSGGAIDTQYF. The CDR3 region has the DNA TGTGCCAGCAGTCTTAGCGGGGGGGCGATAGATACGCAGTATTTT. This chain uses TRBV6-5 with TRBJ2-3, with 11 nucleotides matching TRBD2. Germline V gene data show CDR1 as MNHEY and CDR2 as SVGAGI. J gave up 5 bases and V 5 bases, and 6 bases lay outside the gene matches. The CDR3 totals 15 residues.

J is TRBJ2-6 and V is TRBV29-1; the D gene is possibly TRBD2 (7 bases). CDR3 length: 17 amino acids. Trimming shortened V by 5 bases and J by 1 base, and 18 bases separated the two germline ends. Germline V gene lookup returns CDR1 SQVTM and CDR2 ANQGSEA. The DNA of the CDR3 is TGCAGCGTTAGAACCGGGGGGCCGACGTCTGGGGCCAACGTCCTGACTTTC. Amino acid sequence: CSVRTGGPTSGANVLTF. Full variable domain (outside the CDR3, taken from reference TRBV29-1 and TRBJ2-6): SAVISQKPSRDICQRGTSLTIQCQVDSQVTMMFWYRQQPGQSLTLIATANQGSEATYESGFVIDKFPISRPNLTFSTLTVSNMSPEDSSIYLCSVRTGGPTSGANVLTFGAGSRLTVL.